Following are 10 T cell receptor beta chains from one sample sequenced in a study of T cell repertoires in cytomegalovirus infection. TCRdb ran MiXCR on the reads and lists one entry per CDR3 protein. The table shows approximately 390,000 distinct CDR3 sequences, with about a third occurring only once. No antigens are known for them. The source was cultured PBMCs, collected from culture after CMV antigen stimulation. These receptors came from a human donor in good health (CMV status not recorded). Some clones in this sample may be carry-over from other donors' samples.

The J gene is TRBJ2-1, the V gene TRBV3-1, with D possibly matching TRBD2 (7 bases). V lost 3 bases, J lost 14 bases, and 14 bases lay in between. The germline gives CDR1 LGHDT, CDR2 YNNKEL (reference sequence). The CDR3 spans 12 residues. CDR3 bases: TGTGCCAGCAGCCACCAGGGAGGGGGGAAGTTCTTC. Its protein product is CASSHQGGGKFF.

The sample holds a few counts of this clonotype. The CDR3 reads CASSYAPPSEPYGYTF. The CDR3 DNA reads as TGTGCCAGCAGTTACGCGCCACCCTCCGAGCCCTATGGCTACACCTTC. The chain is built from TRBV6-2 or TRBV6-3 and TRBJ1-2; D remains ambiguous. Germline lookup yields CDR1 MNHEY and CDR2 SVGEGT. The CDR3 covers 16 residues. The V end was cut by 2 bases, the J end by 4 bases, with 17 bases between.

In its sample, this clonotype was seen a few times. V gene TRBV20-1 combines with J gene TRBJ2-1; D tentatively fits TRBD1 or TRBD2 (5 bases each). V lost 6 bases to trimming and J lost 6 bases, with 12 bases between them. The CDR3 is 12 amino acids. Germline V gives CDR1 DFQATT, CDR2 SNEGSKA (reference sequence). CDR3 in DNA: TGCAGTGCCAACAGGCGGGCCAATGAGCAGTTCTTC. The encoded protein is CSANRRANEQFF.

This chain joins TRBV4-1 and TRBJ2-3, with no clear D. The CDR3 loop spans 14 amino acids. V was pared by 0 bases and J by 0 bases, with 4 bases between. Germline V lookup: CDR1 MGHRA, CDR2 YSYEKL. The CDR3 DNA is TGCGCCAGCAGCCAAGACGGTAGCACAGATACGCAGTATTTT. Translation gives CASSQDGSTDTQYF.

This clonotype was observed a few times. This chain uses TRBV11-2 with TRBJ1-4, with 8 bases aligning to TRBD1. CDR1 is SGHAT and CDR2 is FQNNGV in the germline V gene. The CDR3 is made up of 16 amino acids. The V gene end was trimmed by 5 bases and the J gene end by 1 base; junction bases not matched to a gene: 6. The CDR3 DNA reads TGTGCCAGCAGCCCGCAGGGGACAGGAACTAATGAAAAACTGTTTTTT. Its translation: CASSPQGTGTNEKLFF. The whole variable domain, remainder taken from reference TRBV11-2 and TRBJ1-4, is EAGVAQSPRYKIIEKRQSVAFWCNPISGHATLYWYQQILGQGPKLLIQFQNNGVVDDSQLPKDRFSAERLKGVDSTLKIQPAKLEDSAVYLCASSPQGTGTNEKLFFGSGTQLSVL.

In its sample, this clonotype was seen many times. CDR3 protein: CASSLPTGLAGGGETQYF. The CDR3 DNA follows: TGTGCCAGCAGCTTACCCACGGGACTAGCGGGAGGAGGAGAGACCCAGTACTTC. The rearrangement joins TRBV7-2 to TRBJ2-5; 15 nucleotides agree with TRBD2. Germline lookup yields CDR1 SGHTA and CDR2 FQGNSA. This CDR3 comprises 18 residues. V dropped 2 bases and J dropped 4; count of bases not matched to a gene: 8.

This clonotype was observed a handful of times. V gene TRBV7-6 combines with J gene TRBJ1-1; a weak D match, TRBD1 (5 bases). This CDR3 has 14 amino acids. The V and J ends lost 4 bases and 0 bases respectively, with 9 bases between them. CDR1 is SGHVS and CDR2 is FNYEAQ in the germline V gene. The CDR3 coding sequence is TGTGCCAGCAGCTCGACAGCGATGAACACTGAAGCTTTCTTT. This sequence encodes CASSSTAMNTEAFF. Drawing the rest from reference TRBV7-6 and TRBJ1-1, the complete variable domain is GAGVSQSPRYKVTKRGQDVALRCDPISGHVSLYWYRQALGQGPEFLTYFNYEAQQDKSGLPNDRFSAERPEGSISTLTIQRTEQRDSAMYRCASSSTAMNTEAFFGQGTRLTVV.

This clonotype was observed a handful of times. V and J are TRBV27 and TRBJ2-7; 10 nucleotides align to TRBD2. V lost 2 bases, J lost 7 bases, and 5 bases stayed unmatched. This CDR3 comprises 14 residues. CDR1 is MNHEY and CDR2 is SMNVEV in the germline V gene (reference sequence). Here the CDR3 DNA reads TGTGCCAGCAGTTTAGGACTAGCGGTGTCGGAGCAGTACTTC. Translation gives CASSLGLAVSEQYF.

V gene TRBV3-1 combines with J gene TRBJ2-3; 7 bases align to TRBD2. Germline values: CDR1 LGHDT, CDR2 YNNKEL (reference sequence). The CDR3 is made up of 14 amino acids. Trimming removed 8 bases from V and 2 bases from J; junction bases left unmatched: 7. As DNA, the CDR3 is TGTGCCAGCGCCCTAGCGGTTAACACAGATACGCAGTATTTT. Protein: CASALAVNTDTQYF.

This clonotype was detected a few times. The CDR3 coding sequence is TGTGCCAGCAGCGGGGCGGGCCTAGCCCATCAGTTCTTC. It translates to CASSGAGLAHQFF. The chain has TRBV7-2 and TRBJ2-1; D possibly uses TRBD1 or TRBD2 (5 bases each). Trimming took off 5 bases at V and 13 bases at J, with 18 bases between the two ends. The CDR3 runs to 13 residues. Germline loops: CDR1 SGHTA, CDR2 FQGNSA.